This entry lists 26 T cell receptor beta chains sequenced from one sample in a study of blood T cells in healthy people across ages. Next came a second PCR, run for about 7 to 12 cycles, which used a sample-barcoded 5' primer along with a J-beta primer mix. One entry per CDR3 protein, called by TCRdb with MiXCR from the 5' RACE reads. The repertoire holds roughly 1,800,000 distinct CDR3 sequences, 49% seen once, with roughly 2% in the top ten. Material: blood. The source is a woman aged 40-49 years in good health.

This rearrangement joins TRBV29-1 to TRBJ2-1; no reliable D call. With the DNA end fitting TRBJ2-7 better, the J assignment may be wrong. CDR1 is SQVTM, CDR2 ANQGSEA, per germline. This CDR3 spans 13 amino acids. CDR3 sequence reads: CSVRTSSYNEQYF. CDR3 in DNA: TGCAGCGTTAGGACCAGCTCCTACAATGAGCAGTACTTC.

The chain is built from TRBV6-5 and TRBJ2-3; D is undetermined. The CDR3 covers 15 residues. V was cut by 0 bases and J by 5 bases, with 12 bases left in between. CDR1 and CDR2 from the germline V gene are MNHEY and SVGAGI. CDR3 amino acids: CASSYSTAVKDTQYF. DNA of the CDR3: TGTGCCAGCAGTTACTCTACGGCAGTCAAAGATACGCAGTATTTT.

V is TRBV27 and J is TRBJ1-2; 8 nucleotides agree with TRBD1. This CDR3 region has 16 residues. Germline CDR1 is MNHEY and CDR2 is SMNVEV (reference sequence). After removal of 4 bases from V and 6 bases from J, the junction contained 13 bases not matched to a gene. CDR3 residues: CASSYGPLDRGNGYTF. CDR3 in DNA: TGTGCCAGCAGTTATGGTCCTTTAGACAGGGGAAATGGCTACACCTTC.

This chain uses TRBV6-5 with TRBJ2-1; D tentatively reads TRBD1 or TRBD2 (5 bases each). V lost 7 bases and J 0 bases, leaving 16 bases between the germline ends. The CDR3 runs to 16 residues. Germline CDR1 is MNHEY and CDR2 is SVGAGI. In nucleotides, the CDR3 is TGTGCCAGCACTGGGGGAACTGGGAGCTCCTACAATGAGCAGTTCTTC. It specifies CASTGGTGSSYNEQFF.

The J gene is TRBJ2-1, the V gene TRBV4-3; D is perhaps TRBD2 (5 bases). Trimming shortened V by 4 bases and J by 0 bases, and 16 bases separated the two germline ends. The CDR3 totals 17 residues. The germline CDR1 and CDR2 sequences are LGHNA and YSLEER. CDR3 residues: CASSPLPSGSSYNEQFF. Here the CDR3 DNA reads TGCGCCAGCAGCCCGCTCCCCTCGGGGAGCTCCTACAATGAGCAGTTCTTC.

The genes are TRBV12-3 or TRBV12-4 and TRBJ2-5; D may correspond to TRBD1 or TRBD2 (6 bases each). The DNA end is more similar to TRBJ2-7, so the J call may be wrong. CDR3 length: 15 amino acids. Written as DNA, the CDR3 is TGTGCCAGCAGTTTACGGGGGCAGGGTCCCCACGAGCAGTACTTC. Translating gives CASSLRGQGPHEQYF.

V is TRBV9 and J is TRBJ2-5, with D perhaps matching TRBD1 (6 bases). Trimming left V 4 bases short and J 2 bases short, with 12 bases between. This CDR3 contains 14 residues. Germline values: CDR1 SGDLS, CDR2 YYNGEE. The CDR3 region is CASSILQGQETQYF. The CDR3 nucleotides read TGTGCCAGCAGCATTCTACAGGGACAAGAGACCCAGTACTTC.

This chain joins TRBV2 and TRBJ2-1, with a possible D match to TRBD1 (6 bases). The V end was cut by 6 bases, the J end by 9 bases, with 18 bases between. The CDR3 runs to 14 residues. Germline V gives CDR1 SNHLY, CDR2 FYNNEI. CDR3 loop: CASSGNRDRIEQFF. Written as DNA, the CDR3 is TGTGCCAGCAGCGGGAACAGGGATAGGATTGAGCAGTTCTTC.

This chain joins TRBV13 and TRBJ2-6; TRBD1 aligns across 9 bases. CDR3 size: 21 residues. V lost 4 bases and J lost 1; bases outside the gene matches: 17. The V gene's germline CDR1 is PRHDT and CDR2 FYEKMQ (reference sequence). The CDR3 sequence is CASSSPETSGQGPSGANVLTF. DNA of the CDR3: TGTGCCAGCAGCTCCCCGGAGACGTCGGGACAGGGACCTTCTGGGGCCAACGTCCTGACTTTC. Full variable domain (outside the CDR3, taken from reference TRBV13 and TRBJ2-6): AAGVIQSPRHLIKEKRETATLKCYPIPRHDTVYWYQQGPGQDPQFLISFYEKMQSDKGSIPDRFSAQQFSDYHSELNMSSLELGDSALYFCASSSPETSGQGPSGANVLTFGAGSRLTVL.

The chain joins TRBV5-6 to TRBJ2-4, with unresolved D. The last part of the DNA fits TRBJ2-7 better; the J call may be wrong. This CDR3 has 12 amino acids. CDR1 and CDR2 (germline): SGHDT, YYEEEE. CDR3: CASSFVWDEQYF. DNA of the CDR3: TGTGCCAGCAGCTTCGTGTGGGACGAGCAGTACTTC.

The table lists this clonotype with a few counts. V is TRBV11-2 and J is TRBJ1-2; D is undetermined. The germline V and J ends were trimmed by 3 bases and 6 bases, with 8 bases remaining between them. This CDR3 spans 12 amino acids. Germline lookup yields CDR1 SGHAT and CDR2 FQNNGV. The CDR3 here is CASSFGVDGYTF. The DNA of the CDR3 is TGTGCCAGCAGCTTCGGGGTAGATGGCTACACCTTC.

The J gene is TRBJ2-3, the V gene TRBV20-1; TRBD2 aligns across 8 bases. The CDR3 totals 15 residues. Germline CDR1 DFQATT, CDR2 SNEGSKA (reference sequence). Trimming cost V 6 bases and J 6 bases; bases outside gene matches: 14. The CDR3 DNA follows: TGCAGTGCCTCCGAGCGGGGGCCAACCACGGATACGCAGTATTTT. This encodes CSASERGPTTDTQYF.

V is TRBV7-2 and J is TRBJ2-5; weak D call: TRBD1 (5 bases). The V gene's germline CDR1 is SGHTA and CDR2 FQGNSA. V gave up 4 bases and J gave up 2 bases, with 11 bases separating them. The CDR3 totals 14 residues. The CDR3 nucleotides read TGTGCCAGCAGCTCACGACAGCGACAAGAGACCCAGTACTTC. This translates into CASSSRQRQETQYF.

This clonotype was recorded a few times. This chain joins TRBV6-2 or TRBV6-3 and TRBJ2-5; 9 bases are shared with TRBD2. J gave up 1 base and V 4 bases, and 13 bases lay outside the gene matches. The CDR3 is 18 amino acids. From germline, CDR1 is MNHEY and CDR2 SVGEGT. The CDR3, as DNA: TGTGCCAGCAGTTCATCGGGTTTTAGGCGGGGGGGCCAAGAGACCCAGTACTTC. It encodes CASSSSGFRRGGQETQYF.

The rearrangement uses TRBV6-5 and TRBJ2-1; no firm D call. Germline V gene data show CDR1 as MNHEY and CDR2 as SVGAGI. CDR3 length: 15 amino acids. Trimming left V 7 bases short and J 0 bases short, with 13 bases between. Written as DNA, the CDR3 is TGTGCCAGCACCACGGGTAGCCACTCCTACAATGAGCAGTTCTTC. The encoded protein is CASTTGSHSYNEQFF.

The V gene is TRBV6-5, the J gene TRBJ2-3; TRBD2 matches at 11 bases. The CDR3 extends over 19 amino acids. Germline V gene sequence: CDR1 MNHEY, CDR2 SVGAGI. Trimming removed 2 bases from V and 0 bases from J; junction bases left unmatched: 10. The CDR3 loop reads CASSYAGTSGGTSTDTQYF. The CDR3 nucleotides are TGTGCCAGCAGTTACGCCGGGACTAGCGGAGGCACTAGCACAGATACGCAGTATTTT.

The chain links TRBV4-1 to TRBJ2-2; 9 bases are a match to TRBD1. The CDR3 runs 20 residues. Losses at the gene ends were 4 bases for V and 6 bases for J; bases not matched to a gene: 21. Germline V gene lookup returns CDR1 MGHRA and CDR2 YSYEKL. CDR3 in amino acids: CASSPEGGTGNRYQSGELFF. The CDR3 nucleotides read TGCGCCAGCAGCCCAGAGGGTGGGACAGGGAATAGATATCAGTCCGGGGAGCTGTTTTTT.

The DNA for the CDR3 is TGCGCCAGCACCGGGACAGGGCTGGCCGGGGAGCTGTTTTTT. Its protein product is CASTGTGLAGELFF. This sequence joins TRBV5-1 and TRBJ2-2; 9 nucleotides align to TRBD1. Per the germline V gene, CDR1 is SGHRS and CDR2 is YFSETQ. V was pared by 6 bases and J by 6 bases, with 6 bases of the junction left unmatched. CDR3 length equals 14 residues.

This clonotype was picked up a small number of times. V gene TRBV4-1 combines with J gene TRBJ2-7, with TRBD1 as a possible D gene (6 bases). The CDR3 runs to 17 residues. Trimming shortened V by 1 base and J by 2 bases, and 18 bases separated the two germline ends. The V gene's germline CDR1 is MGHRA and CDR2 YSYEKL. The CDR3 coding sequence is TGCGCCAGCAGCCAAGTAGGAGGACAGCCTGGGACCTACGAGCAGTACTTC. It yields the protein CASSQVGGQPGTYEQYF.

CDR3 bases: TGTGCCAGTACCCTAGCGGGGCTCCAAGAGACCCAGTACTTC. Amino acids: CASTLAGLQETQYF. The chain employs TRBV6-2 or TRBV6-3 and TRBJ2-5, with 9 bases identical to TRBD2. Trimming removed 9 bases from V and 1 base from J; junction bases left unmatched: 6. In germline, CDR1 is MNHEY, CDR2 SVGEGT. The CDR3 covers 14 residues.

This clonotype was seen more than once but under ten times. Here the CDR3 DNA reads TGTGCCATCAGTCCCGGGACAGGTTTTAACGTCCTGACTTTC. Protein sequence: CAISPGTGFNVLTF. This chain links TRBV10-3 with TRBJ2-6; 8 nucleotides line up with TRBD1. This CDR3 is built from 14 residues. Germline-derived CDR1 and CDR2 are ENHRY and SYGVKD. V was pared by 5 bases and J by 10 bases, with 7 bases of the junction left unmatched.

Only a few counts were recorded for this clonotype. V gene TRBV20-1 combines with J gene TRBJ2-1; 7 positions match TRBD1. Germline V CDR1 and CDR2: DFQATT, SNEGSKA (reference sequence). The CDR3 consists of 11 residues. V was pared by 5 bases and J by 10 bases, with 5 bases of the junction left unmatched. CDR3 nucleotide sequence: TGCAGTGCTCGACGACAGGGCGAGCAGTTCTTC. Translated, it gives CSARRQGEQFF.

This chain connects TRBV5-6 to TRBJ2-7; no clear D. V was shortened by 5 bases and J by 4 bases, with 16 bases between the two germline ends. CDR3 length: 14 residues. Germline CDR1 and CDR2: SGHDT and YYEEEE. The CDR3 DNA is TGTGCCAGCAGACCCCAGGCGTTAGGTTACGAGCAGTACTTC. Amino acid sequence: CASRPQALGYEQYF.

The chain combines TRBV11-2 with TRBJ2-1; 7 nucleotides line up with TRBD2. The trim removed 4 bases at V and 8 bases at J, leaving 8 bases unmatched. The germline V gene encodes CDR1 SGHAT and CDR2 FQNNGV. This CDR3 contains 14 residues. The CDR3 DNA reads as TGTGCCAGCAGCTGGGACTCGGGGAGGGATGAGCAGTTCTTC. Translated, it gives CASSWDSGRDEQFF.

CDR3 sequence reads: CASSGTGGLEEKLFF. The DNA for the CDR3 is TGTGCCAGCTCCGGGACAGGGGGATTAGAGGAAAAACTGTTTTTT. The V and J genes are TRBV6-6 and TRBJ1-4, with 11 bases matching TRBD1. This CDR3 contains 15 residues. The germline V gene encodes CDR1 MNHNY and CDR2 SVGAGI (reference sequence). The J segment lost 8 bases and the V segment lost 8 bases, leaving 10 bases of the junction unmatched.

This clonotype is categorized as medium-sized. The V gene is TRBV6-5, the J gene TRBJ2-7; D is uncertain. Germline-derived CDR1 and CDR2 are MNHEY and SVGAGI. This CDR3 comprises 13 residues. Trimming left V 2 bases short and J 2 bases short, with 7 bases between. The CDR3 is CASSYRRTYEQYF. CDR3 coding DNA: TGTGCCAGCAGTTACAGAAGGACCTACGAGCAGTACTTC.